Below, 9 T cell receptor beta chains from the same sample are listed, as sequenced in a study of monozygotic twins with inflammatory bowel disease. Following a re-call of the 5' RACE reads, TCRdb has one entry per CDR3 protein and lacks DNA. Its table lists some 83,000 distinct CDR3 sequences. Sequenced sample: blood. Every receptor here comes from a human donor with ulcerative colitis or Crohn's disease, or a healthy co-twin of an affected twin (not recorded which).

This chain uses TRBV5-6 with TRBJ2-5. Germline V gives CDR1 SGHDT, CDR2 YYEEEE. The CDR3 loop spans 14 amino acids. The CDR3 here is CASSLIGEGETQYF.

The chain couples TRBV5-1 to TRBJ2-5. This CDR3 comprises 15 residues. Germline CDR1 SGHRS, CDR2 YFSETQ. The CDR3 reads CASSLGNRGQETQYF. The whole variable domain, filled in from reference TRBV5-1 and TRBJ2-5, reads KAGVTQTPRYLIKTRGQQVTLSCSPISGHRSVSWYQQTPGQGLQFLFEYFSETQRNKGNFPGRFSGRQFSNSRSEMNVSTLELGDSALYLCASSLGNRGQETQYFGPGTRLLVL.

V is TRBV4-1 and J is TRBJ1-2. CDR1 and CDR2 (germline): MGHRA, YSYEKL. The CDR3 contains 14 residues. CDR3 in amino acids: CASSRLEGFPGYTF.

The chain joins TRBV5-1 to TRBJ1-1; TCRdb proposes TRBD1, but this gene call is untestable without DNA. Germline values: CDR1 SGHRS, CDR2 YFSETQ. The CDR3 extends over 14 amino acids. The CDR3 reads CASSLAVGDTEAFF.

The V call is TRBV5-1, the J call TRBJ1-1. Germline CDR1 and CDR2: SGHRS and YFSETQ. The CDR3 is 15 residues long. The CDR3 here is CASSLVGQTNTEAFF.

This sequence joins TRBV12-3 or TRBV12-4 and TRBJ2-7; the TCRdb D gene call, TRBD1, has no DNA to confirm it. The CDR3 runs 15 residues. The chain's CDR3 is CASSLRAGQSYEQYF.

The chain couples TRBV5-1 to TRBJ1-6. The germline V gene encodes CDR1 SGHRS and CDR2 YFSETQ. CDR3 length: 14 residues. The CDR3 is CASSLDSPRSPLHF.

The chain has TRBV5-1 and TRBJ2-1. The CDR3 is 15 residues long. CDR1 and CDR2 (germline): SGHRS, YFSETQ. CDR3 loop: CASSLDGFAYNEQFF.

The V gene is TRBV5-1, the J gene TRBJ2-7; the D gene TCRdb calls, TRBD1, cannot be checked with no DNA. The germline V gene has CDR1 SGHRS and CDR2 YFSETQ. This CDR3 has 11 amino acids. CDR3: CASSSQGEQYF.